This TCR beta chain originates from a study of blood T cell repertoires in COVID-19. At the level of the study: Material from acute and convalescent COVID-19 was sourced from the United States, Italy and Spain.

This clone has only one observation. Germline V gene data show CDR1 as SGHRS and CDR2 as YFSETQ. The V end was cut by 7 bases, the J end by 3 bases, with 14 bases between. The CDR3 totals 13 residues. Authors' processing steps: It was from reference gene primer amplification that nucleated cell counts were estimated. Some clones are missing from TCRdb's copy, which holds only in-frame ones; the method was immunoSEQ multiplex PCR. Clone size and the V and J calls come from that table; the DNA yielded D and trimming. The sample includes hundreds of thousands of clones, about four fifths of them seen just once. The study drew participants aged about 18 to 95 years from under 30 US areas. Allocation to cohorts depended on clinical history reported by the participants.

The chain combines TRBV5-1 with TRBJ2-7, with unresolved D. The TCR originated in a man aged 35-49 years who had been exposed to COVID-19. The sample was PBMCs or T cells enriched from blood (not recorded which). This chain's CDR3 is CASSGVGLYEQYF. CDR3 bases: TGCGCCAGCTCCGGAGTAGGCCTCTACGAGCAGTACTTC.